The 8 T cell receptor beta chains listed next were all sequenced from one sample in a study of OX40 agonist ivuxolimab in advanced cancers. Library preparation employed the immunoSEQ multiplex PCR assay. The source is immuneACCESS, and TCRdb retained only in-frame sequences with V and J called. Part of the clones is not carried over; for the studies checked, unresolved V genes explain less than half of this, and the remainder is unexplained. Here the sample has about 86,000 clones; roughly 89% occur a single time. The leading ten clones occupy around 0.19% of the sample. The specimen was CD4+ or CD8+ T cells sorted from blood, collected in a trial of the OX40 agonist ivuxolimab. These receptors came from an adult with an advanced solid tumor such as melanoma, head and neck, liver or kidney cancer.

The chain recombines TRBV7-9 with TRBJ2-1; D is unresolved. The germline CDR1 and CDR2 sequences are SEHNR and FQNEAQ (reference sequence). V was clipped by 5 bases and J by 3 bases, with 8 bases between them. The CDR3 loop spans 13 amino acids. CDR3 nucleotides: TGTGCCAGCAGCGTCGGATTCTACAATGAGCAGTTCTTC. Encoded protein: CASSVGFYNEQFF.

The chain recombines TRBV5-1 with TRBJ2-6; possibly TRBD1 or TRBD2 for D (6 bases each). The ends were cut back, 9 bases at V and 0 bases at J, with 13 bases in the middle. Germline CDR1 SGHRS, CDR2 YFSETQ. CDR3 length: 15 amino acids. CDR3 DNA sequence: TGCGCCACCCTACCGGGGGCCTCTGGGGCCAACGTCCTGACTTTC. It specifies CATLPGASGANVLTF. The entire variable domain, with the rest obtained from reference TRBV5-1 and TRBJ2-6, is as follows: KAGVTQTPRYLIKTRGQQVTLSCSPISGHRSVSWYQQTPGQGLQFLFEYFSETQRNKGNFPGRFSGRQFSNSRSEMNVSTLELGDSALYLCATLPGASGANVLTFGAGSRLTVL.

This chain connects TRBV28 to TRBJ1-2; no reliable D call. CDR3 length equals 13 residues. Germline V gene sequence: CDR1 MDHEN, CDR2 SYDVKM. The V end lost 3 bases, the J end lost 7 bases, and 12 bases lay between the germline ends. CDR3 residues: CASSFSLGVGYTF. In nucleotides, the CDR3 is TGTGCCAGCAGTTTCTCCCTTGGGGTTGGCTACACCTTC.

V is TRBV5-1 and J is TRBJ1-2; TRBD1 matches at 7 bases. V was pared by 0 bases and J by 7 bases, with 3 bases of the junction left unmatched. The length of the CDR3 is 13 residues. Germline V CDR1 and CDR2: SGHRS, YFSETQ. CDR3: CASSLAGGAGYTF. DNA of the CDR3: TGCGCCAGCAGCTTGGCAGGGGGAGCTGGCTACACCTTC.

The chain is built from TRBV2 and TRBJ2-3; D remains unclear. Trimming took off 7 bases at V and 5 bases at J, with 10 bases between the two ends. Germline assignment: CDR1 SNHLY and CDR2 FYNNEI. CDR3 length equals 12 residues. This CDR3 reads CASIERGDTQYF. CDR3 DNA: TGTGCCAGCATCGAGCGTGGAGATACGCAGTATTTT.

The J gene is TRBJ1-4, the V gene TRBV5-6; tentatively, D is TRBD1 (5 bases). The V end lost 1 base, the J end lost 2 bases, and 9 bases lay between the germline ends. Germline assignment: CDR1 SGHDT and CDR2 YYEEEE. The CDR3 contains 15 residues. The CDR3 region has the DNA TGTGCCAGCAGCTTGAGGGGTTCGACTAATGAAAAACTGTTTTTT. The encoded protein is CASSLRGSTNEKLFF. The full variable domain, in which reference TRBV5-6 and TRBJ1-4 provide the parts outside the CDR3, is DAGVTQSPTHLIKTRGQQVTLRCSPKSGHDTVSWYQQALGQGPQFIFQYYEEEERQRGNFPDRFSGHQFPNYSSELNVNALLLGDSALYLCASSLRGSTNEKLFFGSGTQLSVL.

The V and J genes are TRBV9 and TRBJ2-7; 7 bases map to TRBD2. The CDR3 loop spans 15 amino acids. V was pared by 0 bases and J by 6 bases, with 9 bases of the junction left unmatched. The germline V gene encodes CDR1 SGDLS and CDR2 YYNGEE. CDR3 coding DNA: TGTGCCAGCAGCGTAGCTGGTGGGAGGGCGAGCGAGCAGTACTTC. Its translation: CASSVAGGRASEQYF.

This chain's CDR3 is CASSYGRGNTGELFF. The CDR3 DNA is TGTGCCAGCAGCTACGGACGGGGGAACACCGGGGAGCTGTTTTTT. The V gene is TRBV7-2, the J gene TRBJ2-2, with D perhaps matching TRBD2 (5 bases). CDR3 size: 15 residues. CDR1 and CDR2 (germline): SGHTA, FQGNSA. The ends were cut back, 4 bases at V and 1 base at J, with 10 bases in the middle.